Below, one T cell receptor beta chain is given with its context. Its antigen is undetermined. Naive CD8 cells, CD45RO-negative and positively selected for CCR7, excluded terminally differentiated effector memory CD45RA+ cells. Donors were healthy HIV-negative adults without recent acute infections or vaccinations. The repertoire was sequenced with immunoSEQ multiplex PCR; TCRdb's copy has only in-frame clones and lacks some. This sample has some 800,000 clones; about 91% occur once, and the top ten carry 24%. These data come from a study of shared clonotypes between healthy human individuals. Study conclusions and caveats: At large depth, rarefaction still showed sorted-subset sequencing to be incomplete. Non-shared clonotypes were found to have lower generation probabilities than the clonotypes that were shared by all four of the sorted-subset donors.

Germline values: CDR1 SGHVS, CDR2 FNYEAQ. The CDR3 has 15 amino acids. V dropped 5 bases and J dropped 2; count of bases not matched to a gene: 6. This chain joins TRBV7-6 and TRBJ2-5; TRBD1 aligns across 9 bases. This TCR was sampled from a man under 40 in good health. Sequencing used naive CD8+ T cells sorted from blood. CDR3 region: CASSRDRVTQETQYF. The CDR3 coding sequence is TGTGCCAGCAGCCGGGACAGGGTTACTCAAGAGACCCAGTACTTC.